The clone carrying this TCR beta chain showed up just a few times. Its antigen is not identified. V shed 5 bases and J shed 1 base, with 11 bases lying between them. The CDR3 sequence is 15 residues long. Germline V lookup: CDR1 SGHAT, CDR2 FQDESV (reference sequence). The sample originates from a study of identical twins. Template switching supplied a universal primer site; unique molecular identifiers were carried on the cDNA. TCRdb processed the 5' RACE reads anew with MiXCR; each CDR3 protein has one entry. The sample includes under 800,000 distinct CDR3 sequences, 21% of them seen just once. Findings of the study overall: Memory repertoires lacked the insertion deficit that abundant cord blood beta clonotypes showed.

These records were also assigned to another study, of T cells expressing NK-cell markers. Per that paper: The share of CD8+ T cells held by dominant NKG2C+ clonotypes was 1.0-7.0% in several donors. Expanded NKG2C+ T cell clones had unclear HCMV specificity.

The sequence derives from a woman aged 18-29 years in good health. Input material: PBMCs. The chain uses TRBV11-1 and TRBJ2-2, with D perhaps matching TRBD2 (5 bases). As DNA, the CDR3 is TGTGCCAGCAGCCTACTGAGCGGGAACACCGGGGAGCTGTTTTTT. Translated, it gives CASSLLSGNTGELFF. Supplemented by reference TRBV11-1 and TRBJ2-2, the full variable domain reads EAEVAQSPRYKITEKSQAVAFWCDPISGHATLYWYRQILGQGPELLVQFQDESVVDDSQLPKDRFSAERLKGVDSTLKIQPAELGDSAMYLCASSLLSGNTGELFFGEGSRLTVL.